These 3 T cell receptor beta chains originate from one sample sequenced in a study of T-cell reconstitution after alpha-beta-depleted transplantation in children. TCRbeta library construction was performed incorporating unique molecular identifiers. TCRdb passed the PCR reads through MiXCR, listing each CDR3 protein once. The table records roughly 610,000 distinct CDR3 sequences, roughly a tenth of them present only once. The starting material was PBMCs from the stem cell graft donor, obtained from the stem cell graft. The receptors were gathered from a human donor who donated a stem cell graft to a child with acute myeloid leukemia.

Ten or more counts support this clonotype. The chain combines TRBV28 with TRBJ2-3; no clear D. CDR1 and CDR2 from the germline V gene are MDHEN and SYDVKM. V lost 10 bases and J 0 bases, leaving 11 bases between the germline ends. The CDR3 totals 13 residues. The CDR3 nucleotides read TGTGCCACCCATTTGCTGAGCACAGATACGCAGTATTTT. It is translated as CATHLLSTDTQYF.

The sample holds a few counts of this clonotype. This sequence joins TRBV5-1 and TRBJ2-5; 8 bases match TRBD1. The junction had 4 bases not matched to a gene; V was cut back by 1 base and J by 2 bases. The CDR3 covers 15 residues. Germline CDR1 reads SGHRS; CDR2 reads YFSETQ. CDR3 loop: CASSLTGGTQETQYF. The DNA of the CDR3 is TGCGCCAGCAGCTTGACAGGGGGGACTCAAGAGACCCAGTACTTC.

The CDR3 sequence: CASSPLGTGEGDTQYF. For the CDR3, the DNA is TGTGCCAGCAGTCCACTCGGGACAGGGGAGGGAGATACGCAGTATTTT. V is TRBV28 and J is TRBJ2-3; the match to TRBD1 covers 10 bases. Trimming at V came to 5 bases and at J to 5 bases, leaving 10 bases not matched to a gene. The CDR3 runs 16 residues. CDR1 is MDHEN, CDR2 SYDVKM, per germline.